The text below deals with one T cell receptor (beta chain). The sample belongs to a study of T cells in women clearing cervical HPV infection. Repertoires were generated with immunoSEQ multiplex PCR, while TCRdb's copy carries only in-frame clones and drops some. The sample table sets out around 23,000 clones. Source material: blood buffy coat. The sequence derives from a woman aged 18-70 years with a cervical HPV16 infection that either progressed to CIN3+ or cleared (not recorded which).

The sequenced part of the CDR3 DNA is TGTGCCAGCAGTTACAATCCCGGACAGACCTACACTGAA. Translating it yields CASSYNPGQTYTE. The full CDR3 protein is CASSYNPGQTYTEAFF. The chain couples TRBV6-2 or TRBV6-3 to TRBJ1-1; D might be TRBD1 (6 bases). The read is 3 residues too short to cover the CDR3 end, so that end is filled in from the germline J gene. The CDR3 covers 16 residues. Germline V lookup: CDR1 MNHEY, CDR2 SVGEGT. V lost 2 bases and J lost 3, with 16 bases in between.